This entry lists 9 T cell receptor beta chains sequenced from one sample in a study of T cells in Graves' hyperthyroidism and ophthalmopathy (dated by TCRdb to the late 2010s). The protocol used for the library was multiplex PCR. TCRdb records Illumina HiSeq 2000 as the sequencer. The TCR beta CDR3 regions were amplified from the RNA transcripts. The TCR CDR3 was subjected to a first round of RT-PCR using the HTBI primer set and the Qiagen OneStep RT-PCR kit. TCRdb reran the public reads through fastp at Q25 and MiXCR, keeping productive beta chains. Every distinct CDR3 protein forms one entry, paired with its most common genes and DNA. This sample gives 550,000 to 850,000 distinct CDR3 sequences in total; around 19% of them show up just once. The top ten clones comprise approximately 15% of the sample. Sequencing input: blood. The receptors here all came from a woman in her forties or fifties with Graves' hyperthyroidism that later progressed to Graves' ophthalmopathy.

This clonotype was seen at least ten times. V gene TRBV9 combines with J gene TRBJ1-2; 9 nucleotides line up with TRBD1. The CDR3 loop spans 14 amino acids. The V gene end was trimmed by 4 bases and the J gene end by 7 bases; junction bases not matched to a gene: 8. Germline V gives CDR1 SGDLS, CDR2 YYNGEE. CDR3 loop: CASSQTGGAGGYTF. CDR3 in DNA: TGTGCCAGCAGCCAAACAGGGGGCGCAGGTGGCTACACCTTC.

This clonotype has more than one count but fewer than ten. The chain employs TRBV5-1 and TRBJ2-5, with D unclear. Deletions cut 4 bases from V and 0 bases from J, with 10 bases between. Germline CDR1 and CDR2: SGHRS and YFSETQ. The CDR3 is 14 amino acids. The CDR3 protein is CASSQPVNQETQYF. The CDR3 bases are TGCGCCAGCAGCCAACCAGTGAACCAAGAGACCCAGTACTTC.

This clonotype was recorded at least ten times. This chain connects TRBV6-1 to TRBJ1-2; D gene uncertain. Between the trimmed V and J ends, which lost 6 bases and 0 bases, there was a span of 14 bases. Germline values: CDR1 MNHNS, CDR2 SASEGT. The CDR3 covers 15 residues. The DNA for the CDR3 is TGTGCCAGCAGCTTTAACGGGAGGGCTAACTATGGCTACACCTTC. Protein product: CASSFNGRANYGYTF.

This clonotype was found a few times. This chain connects TRBV20-1 to TRBJ2-3; 8 bases are a match to TRBD2. Germline V lookup: CDR1 DFQATT, CDR2 SNEGSKA (reference sequence). This CDR3 region has 16 residues. The V segment lost 0 bases and the J segment 2 bases; nucleotides outside the gene matches: 7. The CDR3 DNA reads as TGCAGTGCTAGAGATTTAGCGGGGCCTATCACAGATACGCAGTATTTT. It yields the protein CSARDLAGPITDTQYF.

This clonotype was detected ten times or more. The CDR3 spells CASSPATAGGLNEPDTQYF. CDR3 bases: TGTGCCAGCAGCCCGGCAACCGCGGGGGGCCTAAACGAGCCAGATACGCAGTATTTT. V gene TRBV7-3 combines with J gene TRBJ2-3; 8 nucleotides agree with TRBD2. CDR1 is SGHTA, CDR2 FQGTGA, per germline. Unmatched junction bases numbered 20, after V lost 5 bases and J lost 4 bases. This CDR3 is built from 19 residues.

This clonotype was seen at least ten times. The V gene is TRBV12-3 or TRBV12-4, the J gene TRBJ1-1; 7 bases line up with TRBD1. This CDR3 comprises 16 residues. Losses at the gene ends were 4 bases for V and 5 bases for J; bases not matched to a gene: 13. CDR3 region: CASSSFGGGGETEAFF. In nucleotides, the CDR3 is TGTGCCAGCAGTTCATTCGGAGGGGGCGGAGAGACTGAAGCTTTCTTT.

V gene TRBV27 combines with J gene TRBJ1-2; the match to TRBD1 covers 8 bases. Germline V gives CDR1 MNHEY, CDR2 SMNVEV (reference sequence). The CDR3 totals 12 residues. With 3 bases clipped from V and 10 bases from J, the junction kept 4 bases outside the gene matches. CDR3 in DNA: TGTGCCAGCAGTTTCGGACAGGGCGACTACACCTTC. As protein: CASSFGQGDYTF.

This clonotype was seen ten or more times. The chain links TRBV3-1 to TRBJ2-1; 11 bases agree with TRBD2. CDR3 length: 16 amino acids. CDR1 is LGHDT and CDR2 is YNNKEL in the germline V gene (reference sequence). Germline trimming cut 6 bases from V and 0 bases from J; bases unmatched to any gene: 4. The CDR3 DNA sequence: TGTGCCAGCAGGTCGACTAGCGGGGCCTCCTACAATGAGCAGTTCTTC. Translating gives CASRSTSGASYNEQFF.

The rearrangement joins TRBV4-1 to TRBJ2-6; 7 nucleotides line up with TRBD1. The CDR3 covers 19 residues. Germline CDR1 MGHRA, CDR2 YSYEKL. Trimming took 6 bases from V and 0 from J; bases not matched to a gene: 14. CDR3 loop: CASSREQGQYFSGANVLTF. The CDR3, as DNA: TGCGCCAGCAGTCGTGAGCAGGGACAGTACTTCTCTGGGGCCAACGTCCTGACTTTC.